The T cell receptor beta chain under discussion was sequenced for a study of blood T cell repertoires in COVID-19. Study as a whole: Material from acute and convalescent COVID-19 was sourced from the United States, Italy and Spain.

The length of the CDR3 is 14 residues. V was cut by 7 bases and J by 6 bases, with 13 bases left in between. CDR1 and CDR2 (germline): LNHDA, SQIVND (reference sequence). Assay: immunoSEQ multiplex PCR; the TCRdb copy retains only in-frame clones and omits some. The sample holds a few hundred thousand clones; 80% to 85% are singletons and the top ten take about 3%. The TCR was taken from a man aged 45-65 years who had recovered from COVID-19. Sequences were obtained from PBMCs or T cells enriched from blood (not recorded which). The gene calls are TRBV19 and TRBJ1-6, with D perhaps matching TRBD1 (5 bases). In DNA form, the CDR3 reads TGTGCCAGTACCAACACAGGACCTAATTCACCCCTCCACTTT. Its translation is CASTNTGPNSPLHF.